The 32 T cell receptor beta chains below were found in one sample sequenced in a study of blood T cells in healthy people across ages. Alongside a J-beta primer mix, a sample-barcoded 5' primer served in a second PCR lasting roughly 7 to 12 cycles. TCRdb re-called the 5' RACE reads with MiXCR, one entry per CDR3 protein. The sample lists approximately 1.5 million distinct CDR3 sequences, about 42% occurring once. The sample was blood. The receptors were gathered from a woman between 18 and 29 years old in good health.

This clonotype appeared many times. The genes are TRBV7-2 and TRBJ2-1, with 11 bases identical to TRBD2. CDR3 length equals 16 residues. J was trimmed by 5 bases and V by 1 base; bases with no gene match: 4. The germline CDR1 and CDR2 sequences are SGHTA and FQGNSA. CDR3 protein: CASSLESGLADNEQFF. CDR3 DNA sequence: TGTGCCAGCAGCTTAGAGTCGGGACTAGCGGACAATGAGCAGTTCTTC.

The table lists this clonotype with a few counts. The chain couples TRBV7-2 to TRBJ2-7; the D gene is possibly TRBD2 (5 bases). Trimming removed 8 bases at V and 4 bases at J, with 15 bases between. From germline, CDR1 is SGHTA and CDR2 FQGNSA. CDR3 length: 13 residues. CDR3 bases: TGTGCCAGCTATAAGAGGCTAGCTTACGAGCAGTACTTC. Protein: CASYKRLAYEQYF.

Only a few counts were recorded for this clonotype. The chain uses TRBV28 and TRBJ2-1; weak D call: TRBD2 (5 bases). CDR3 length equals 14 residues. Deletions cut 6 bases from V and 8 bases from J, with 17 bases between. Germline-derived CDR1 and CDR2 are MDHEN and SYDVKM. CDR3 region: CASSPNLSADEQFF. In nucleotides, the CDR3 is TGTGCCAGCAGCCCCAACCTTAGCGCGGATGAGCAGTTCTTC.

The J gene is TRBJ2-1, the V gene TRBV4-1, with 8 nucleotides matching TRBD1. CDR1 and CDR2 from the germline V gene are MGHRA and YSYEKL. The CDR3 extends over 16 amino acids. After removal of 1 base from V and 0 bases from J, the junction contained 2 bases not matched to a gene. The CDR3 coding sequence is TGCGCCAGCAGCCAAGGGGACAGGAGCTCCTACAATGAGCAGTTCTTC. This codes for CASSQGDRSSYNEQFF.

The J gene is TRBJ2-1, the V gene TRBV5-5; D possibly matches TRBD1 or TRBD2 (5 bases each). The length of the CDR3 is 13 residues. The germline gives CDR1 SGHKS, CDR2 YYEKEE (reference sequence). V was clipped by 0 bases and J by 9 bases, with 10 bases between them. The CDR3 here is CASSLDQGVEQFF. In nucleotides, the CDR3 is TGTGCCAGCAGCTTGGACCAGGGAGTTGAGCAGTTCTTC.

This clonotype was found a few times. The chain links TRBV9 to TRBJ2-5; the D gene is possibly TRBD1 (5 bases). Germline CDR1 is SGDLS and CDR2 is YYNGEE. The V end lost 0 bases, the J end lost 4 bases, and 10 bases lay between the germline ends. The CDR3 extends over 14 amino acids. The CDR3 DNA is TGTGCCAGCAGCGTAGCAGGGATGGGAGAGACCCAGTACTTC. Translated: CASSVAGMGETQYF.

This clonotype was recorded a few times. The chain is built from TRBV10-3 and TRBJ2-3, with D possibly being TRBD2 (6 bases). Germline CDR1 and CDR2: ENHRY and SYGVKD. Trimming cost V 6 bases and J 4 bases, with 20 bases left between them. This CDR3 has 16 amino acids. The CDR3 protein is CAIRGLAGLGADTQYF. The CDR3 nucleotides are TGTGCCATCAGGGGTCTGGCGGGGTTGGGAGCAGATACGCAGTATTTT.

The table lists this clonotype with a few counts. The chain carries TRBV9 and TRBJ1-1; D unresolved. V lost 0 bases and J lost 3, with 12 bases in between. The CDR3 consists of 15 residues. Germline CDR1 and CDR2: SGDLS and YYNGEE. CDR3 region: CASSVAAARDTEAFF. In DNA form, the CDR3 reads TGTGCCAGCAGCGTAGCGGCAGCTAGGGACACTGAAGCTTTCTTT.

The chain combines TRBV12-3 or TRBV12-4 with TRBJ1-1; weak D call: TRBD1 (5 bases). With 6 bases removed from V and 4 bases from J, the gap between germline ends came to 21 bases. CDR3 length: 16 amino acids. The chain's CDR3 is CASRPPAGEVSTEAFF. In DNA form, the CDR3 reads TGTGCCAGCAGGCCACCTGCGGGGGAAGTCTCCACTGAAGCTTTCTTT.

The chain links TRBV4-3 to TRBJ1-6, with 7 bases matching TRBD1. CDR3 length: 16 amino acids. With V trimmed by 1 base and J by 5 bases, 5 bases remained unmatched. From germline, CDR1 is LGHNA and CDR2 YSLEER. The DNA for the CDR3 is TGCGCCAGCAGCCAAGTCACCGGGACAGATAATTCACCCCTCCACTTT. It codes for CASSQVTGTDNSPLHF.

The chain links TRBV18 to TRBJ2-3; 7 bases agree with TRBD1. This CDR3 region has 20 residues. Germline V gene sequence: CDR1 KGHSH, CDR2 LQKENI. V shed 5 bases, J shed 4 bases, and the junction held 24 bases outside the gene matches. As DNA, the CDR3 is TGTGCCAGCTCAGGCATAGCTCCCCTTACAGGGGTCGCGCCTCCAGATACGCAGTATTTT. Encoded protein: CASSGIAPLTGVAPPDTQYF. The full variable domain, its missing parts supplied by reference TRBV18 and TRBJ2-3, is NAGVMQNPRHLVRRRGQEARLRCSPMKGHSHVYWYRQLPEEGLKFMVYLQKENIIDESGMPKERFSAEFPKEGPSILRIQQVVRGDSAAYFCASSGIAPLTGVAPPDTQYFGPGTRLTVL.

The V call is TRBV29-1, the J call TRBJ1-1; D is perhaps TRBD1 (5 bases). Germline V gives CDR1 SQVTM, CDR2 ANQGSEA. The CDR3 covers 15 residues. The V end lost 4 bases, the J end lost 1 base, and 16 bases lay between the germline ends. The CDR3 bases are TGCAGCGTTGGACCAGGGTGGGGGACGAACACTGAAGCTTTCTTT. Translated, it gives CSVGPGWGTNTEAFF. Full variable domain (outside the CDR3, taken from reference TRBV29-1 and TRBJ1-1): SAVISQKPSRDICQRGTSLTIQCQVDSQVTMMFWYRQQPGQSLTLIATANQGSEATYESGFVIDKFPISRPNLTFSTLTVSNMSPEDSSIYLCSVGPGWGTNTEAFFGQGTRLTVV.

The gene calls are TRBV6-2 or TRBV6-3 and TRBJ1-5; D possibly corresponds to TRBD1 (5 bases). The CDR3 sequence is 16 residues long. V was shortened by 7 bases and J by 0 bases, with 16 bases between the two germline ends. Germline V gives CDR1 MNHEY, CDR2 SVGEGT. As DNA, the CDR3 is TGTGCCAGCACCGCCCGACAGATCTATAGCAATCAGCCCCAGCATTTT. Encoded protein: CASTARQIYSNQPQHF.

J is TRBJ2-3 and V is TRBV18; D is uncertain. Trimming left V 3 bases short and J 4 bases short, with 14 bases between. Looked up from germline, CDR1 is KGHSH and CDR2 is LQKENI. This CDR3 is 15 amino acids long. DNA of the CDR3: TGTGCCAGCTCACCGCGCAGGCAGAACGCAGATACGCAGTATTTT. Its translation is CASSPRRQNADTQYF.

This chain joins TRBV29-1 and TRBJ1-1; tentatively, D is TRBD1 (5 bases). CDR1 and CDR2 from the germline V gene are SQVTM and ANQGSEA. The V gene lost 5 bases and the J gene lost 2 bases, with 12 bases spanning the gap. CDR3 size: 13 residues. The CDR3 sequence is CSVLRQFNTEAFF. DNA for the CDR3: TGCAGCGTTCTTCGACAGTTCAACACTGAAGCTTTCTTT.

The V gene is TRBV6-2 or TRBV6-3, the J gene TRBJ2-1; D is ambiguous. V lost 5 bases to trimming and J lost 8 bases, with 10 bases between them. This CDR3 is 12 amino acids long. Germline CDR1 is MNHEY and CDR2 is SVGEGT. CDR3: CASSNSADEQFF. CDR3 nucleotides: TGTGCCAGCAGTAATTCTGCCGATGAGCAGTTCTTC.

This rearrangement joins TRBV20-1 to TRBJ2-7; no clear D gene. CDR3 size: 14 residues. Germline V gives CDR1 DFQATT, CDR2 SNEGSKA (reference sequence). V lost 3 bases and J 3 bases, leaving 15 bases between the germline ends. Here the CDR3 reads CSARVDQEIYEQYF. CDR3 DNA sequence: TGCAGTGCTAGGGTAGACCAAGAGATCTACGAGCAGTACTTC.

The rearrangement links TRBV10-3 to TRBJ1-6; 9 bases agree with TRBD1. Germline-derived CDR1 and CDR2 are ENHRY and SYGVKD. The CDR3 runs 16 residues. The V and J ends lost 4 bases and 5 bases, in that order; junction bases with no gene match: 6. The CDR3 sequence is CAISVGTGFDNSPLHF. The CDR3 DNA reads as TGTGCCATCAGTGTTGGGACAGGGTTTGATAATTCACCCCTCCACTTT.

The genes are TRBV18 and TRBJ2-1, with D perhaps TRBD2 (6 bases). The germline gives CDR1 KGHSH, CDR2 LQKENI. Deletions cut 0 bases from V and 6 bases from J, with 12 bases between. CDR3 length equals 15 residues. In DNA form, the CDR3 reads TGTGCCAGCTCACCACCAGCGGGTTCTCCCAATGAGCAGTTCTTC. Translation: CASSPPAGSPNEQFF.

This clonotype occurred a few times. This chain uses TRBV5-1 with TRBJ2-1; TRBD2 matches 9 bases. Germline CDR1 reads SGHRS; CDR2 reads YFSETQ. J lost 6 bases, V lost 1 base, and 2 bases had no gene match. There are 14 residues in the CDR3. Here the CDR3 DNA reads TGCGCCAGCAGCTTGTGGCGGGGGGGCAATGAGCAGTTCTTC. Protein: CASSLWRGGNEQFF.

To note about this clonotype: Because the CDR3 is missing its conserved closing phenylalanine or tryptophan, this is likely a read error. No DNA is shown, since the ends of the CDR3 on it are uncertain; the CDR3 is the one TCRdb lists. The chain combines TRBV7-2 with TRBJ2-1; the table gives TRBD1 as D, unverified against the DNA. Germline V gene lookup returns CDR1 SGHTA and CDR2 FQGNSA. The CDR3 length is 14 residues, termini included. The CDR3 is CASSPLSRGYTFGS.

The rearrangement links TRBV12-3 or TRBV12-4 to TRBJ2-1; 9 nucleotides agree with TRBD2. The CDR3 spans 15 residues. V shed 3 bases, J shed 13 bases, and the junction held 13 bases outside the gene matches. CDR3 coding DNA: TGTGCCAGCAGTTTTGGACTAGCGAGGGGAGAGACCCAGTTCTTC. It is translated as CASSFGLARGETQFF.

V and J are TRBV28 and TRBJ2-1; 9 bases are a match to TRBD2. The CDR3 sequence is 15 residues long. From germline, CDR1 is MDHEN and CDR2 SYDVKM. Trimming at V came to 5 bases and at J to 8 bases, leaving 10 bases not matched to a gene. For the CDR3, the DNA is TGTGCCAGCAGTAGCGGAGGTAGCGGGAGCTATGAGCAGTTCTTC. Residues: CASSSGGSGSYEQFF.

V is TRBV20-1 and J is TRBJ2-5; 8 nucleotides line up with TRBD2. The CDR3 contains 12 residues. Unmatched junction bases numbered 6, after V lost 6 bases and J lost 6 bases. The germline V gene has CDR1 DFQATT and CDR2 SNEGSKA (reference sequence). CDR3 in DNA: TGCAGTGCCCGGACTAGCATGAAGACCCAGTACTTC. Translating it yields CSARTSMKTQYF.

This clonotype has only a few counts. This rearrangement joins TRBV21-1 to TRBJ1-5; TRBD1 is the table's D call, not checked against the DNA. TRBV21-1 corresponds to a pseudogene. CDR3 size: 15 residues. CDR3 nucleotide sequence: TGTGCCAGCAGCGCCAGGGGTTATAGCAATCAGCCCCAGCATTTT. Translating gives CASSARGYSNQPQHF.

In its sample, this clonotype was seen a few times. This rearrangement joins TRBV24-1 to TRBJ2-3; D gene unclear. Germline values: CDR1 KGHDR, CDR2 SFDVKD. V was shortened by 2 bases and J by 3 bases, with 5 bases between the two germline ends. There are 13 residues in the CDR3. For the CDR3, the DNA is TGTGCCACCAGTGATTCGTTGACAGATACGCAGTATTTT. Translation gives CATSDSLTDTQYF.

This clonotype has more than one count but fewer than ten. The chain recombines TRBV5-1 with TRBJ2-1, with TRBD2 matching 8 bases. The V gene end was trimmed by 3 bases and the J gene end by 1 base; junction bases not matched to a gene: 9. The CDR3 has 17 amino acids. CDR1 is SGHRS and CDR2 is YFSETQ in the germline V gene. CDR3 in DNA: TGCGCCAGCAGCTGGGGGCCCCTAGCGGGTTCCTACAATGAGCAGTTCTTC. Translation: CASSWGPLAGSYNEQFF.

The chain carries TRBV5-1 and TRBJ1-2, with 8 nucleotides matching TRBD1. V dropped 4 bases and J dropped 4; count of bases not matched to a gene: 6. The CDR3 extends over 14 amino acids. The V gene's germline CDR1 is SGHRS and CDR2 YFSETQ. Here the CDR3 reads CASSPDRAIYGYTF. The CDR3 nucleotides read TGCGCCAGCAGCCCGGACAGGGCAATCTATGGCTACACCTTC.

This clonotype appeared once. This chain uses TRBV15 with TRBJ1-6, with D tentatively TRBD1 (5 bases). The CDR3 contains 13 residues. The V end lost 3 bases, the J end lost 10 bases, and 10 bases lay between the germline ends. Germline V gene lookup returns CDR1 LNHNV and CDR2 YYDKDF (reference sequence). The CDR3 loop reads CATSSEGESPLHF. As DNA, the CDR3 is TGTGCCACCAGCAGCGAAGGGGAATCACCCCTCCACTTT.

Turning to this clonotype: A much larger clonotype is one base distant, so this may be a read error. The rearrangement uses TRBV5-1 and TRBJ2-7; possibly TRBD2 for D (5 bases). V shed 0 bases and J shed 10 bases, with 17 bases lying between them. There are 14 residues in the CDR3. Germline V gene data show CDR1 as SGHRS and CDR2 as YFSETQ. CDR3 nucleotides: TGCGCCAGCAGCTTGGACTCCCAGTCGGAGGCCCAGTACTTC. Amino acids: CASSLDSQSEAQYF.

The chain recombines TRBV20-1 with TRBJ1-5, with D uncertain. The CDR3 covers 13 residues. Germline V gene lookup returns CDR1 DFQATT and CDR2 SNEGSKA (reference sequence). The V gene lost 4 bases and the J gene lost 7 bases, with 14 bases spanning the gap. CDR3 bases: TGCAGTGCTATTCGGAGGGATAGCCAGCCCCAGCATTTT. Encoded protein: CSAIRRDSQPQHF.

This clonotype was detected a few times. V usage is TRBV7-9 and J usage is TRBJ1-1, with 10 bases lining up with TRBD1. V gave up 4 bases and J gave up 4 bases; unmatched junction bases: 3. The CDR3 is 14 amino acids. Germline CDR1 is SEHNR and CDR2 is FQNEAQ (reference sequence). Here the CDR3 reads CASSSGQGFTEAFF. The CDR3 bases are TGTGCCAGCAGCTCGGGACAGGGGTTCACTGAAGCTTTCTTT.